The entry below describes one T cell receptor (beta chain). Per the original data handling: The assay estimated nucleated cells by amplifying reference gene primers. The assay was immunoSEQ multiplex PCR, and TCRdb's table has in-frame clones only and misses some. V and J calls plus clone size are reproduced from that table; the DNA served to infer D and trimming. Of some 80,000 clones in the sample, over 65% were seen once. The entry originates in a study of blood T cell repertoires in COVID-19. Study details: There were acute and convalescent COVID-19 samples, and they came from the United States, Italy and Spain. In each case, the material was cDNA or gDNA derived from T cells, B-cell-depleted T cells, or PBMCs.

The germline CDR1 and CDR2 sequences are MNHEY and SVGAGI. This CDR3 is 14 amino acids long. V shed 9 bases, J shed 10 bases, and the junction held 13 bases outside the gene matches. This chain joins TRBV6-5 and TRBJ2-1; 9 bases are a match to TRBD2. The specimen was peripheral blood. This TCR was sampled from a human donor in a cohort sampled during active COVID-19. The CDR3 sequence: CASKARNGLAEQFF. In DNA form, the CDR3 reads TGTGCCAGTAAGGCGAGAAATGGACTAGCGGAGCAGTTCTTC.